The rows below give T cell receptor beta chains drawn from one sample of a study of blood T cell repertoires in COVID-19. The table came from immunoSEQ multiplex PCR; TCRdb's copy has only in-frame clones and leaves some out. The profile covers 150,000 to 180,000 clones, with over 60% appearing a single time and about 1.8% taken by the ten largest. Input material: peripheral blood. The source of these receptors is an older man with acute or convalescent COVID-19. Each CDR3 is given with its conserved first and last residue. The order of the fields is clone size, V gene, J gene, D gene, CDR3 DNA, CDR3 protein. A D gene is named only where the DNA matches it firmly. The listing skips clone size in some rows; elsewhere it reads once, few, many or a size class.

>.|TRBV5-1|TRBJ2-3|TRBD2
TGCGCCAGCAGACCCCCCGGGGGGGGCACAGATACGCAGTATTTT
CASRPPGGGTDTQYF
>.|TRBV11-3|TRBJ1-1|.
TGTGCCAGCAGTTACAGGGAGAACACTGAAGCTTTCTTT
CASSYRENTEAFF
>.|TRBV12-3/TRBV12-4|TRBJ2-1|TRBD1
TGTGCCAGCAGTTCGGGACAGGGATATGAGCAGTTCTTC
CASSSGQGYEQFF
>once|TRBV5-1|TRBJ2-3|TRBD2
TGCGCCAGCAGCTTGGGCGGGGGGGCGAGAGATACGCAGTATTTT
CASSLGGGARDTQYF
>.|TRBV5-1|TRBJ2-6|.
TGCGCCAGCAGCTTGGGAACATCTGGGGCCAACGTCCTGACTTTC
CASSLGTSGANVLTF
>.|TRBV18|TRBJ1-4|TRBD1
TGTGCCAGCTCACCGCGACAGGGGGCGGATGAAAAACTGTTTTTT
CASSPRQGADEKLFF
>.|TRBV9|TRBJ2-5|.
TGTGCCAGCAGCGTAGCCATAGGGGGGGGAGAGACCCAGTACTTC
CASSVAIGGGETQYF
>.|TRBV27|TRBJ2-7|.
TGTGCCAGCAGTTTACACAGGGCCAGCTCCTACGAGCAGTACTTC
CASSLHRASSYEQYF
>.|TRBV5-1|TRBJ2-1|.
TGCGCCAGCAGCTTGGCCCGACCCGCGGATGAGCAGTTCTTC
CASSLARPADEQFF
>.|TRBV9|TRBJ1-1|.
TGTGCCAGCAGCCCCCTCCCGGGGAGCGCTTTTGAAGCTTTCTTT
CASSPLPGSAFEAFF
>.|TRBV7-9|TRBJ2-3|.
TGTGCCAGCAGCCCCACAGCGGGCCGGGCGGATACGCAGTATTTT
CASSPTAGRADTQYF
>.|TRBV5-1|TRBJ1-2|TRBD1
TGCGCCAGCAGCGCAGGACAGGGGGATGGCTACACCTTC
CASSAGQGDGYTF
>.|TRBV12-2|TRBJ2-7|.
TGTGCAAGTCGCAGAAGCGGGGGGGCCATCTACGAGCAGTACTTC
CASRRSGGAIYEQYF
>.|TRBV30|TRBJ1-2|.
TGTGCCTGGAGTGTAATACGACAAGCGGGCGGCTACACCTTC
CAWSVIRQAGGYTF
>.|TRBV18|TRBJ1-4|TRBD1
TGTGCCAGCTCACCACCCCAGGGGGCCGGGGAAAAACTGTTTTTT
CASSPPQGAGEKLFF
>.|TRBV6-5|TRBJ1-6|TRBD1
TGTGCCAGCAGCCTAGACGGACAGGATAATTCACCCCTCCACTTT
CASSLDGQDNSPLHF
>once|TRBV18|TRBJ1-3|TRBD1
TGTGCCAGCTCCCGTGAGACAGGGCCTGGAAACACCATATATTTT
CASSRETGPGNTIYF
>.|TRBV10-2|TRBJ2-6|.
TGCGCCAGCAGTGAGTTCCCAGGCATCTCTGGGGCCAACGTCCTGACTTTC
CASSEFPGISGANVLTF
>.|TRBV18|TRBJ2-3|TRBD1
TGTGCCAGCTCGAGCCGACAGGGGGCTACAGATACGCAGTATTTT
CASSSRQGATDTQYF
>.|TRBV4-3|TRBJ1-3|.
TGCGCCAGCAGCCAAGATGTAGGGGCTGGAAACACCATATATTTT
CASSQDVGAGNTIYF
>.|TRBV7-9|TRBJ2-1|TRBD1
TGTGCCAGCACCCCGGGGACAGGGTCGAATGAGCAGTTCTTC
CASTPGTGSNEQFF
>.|TRBV18|TRBJ1-1|TRBD1
TGTGCCAGCTCACCATCCCGGGACAGGATTTCCGAAGCTTTCTTT
CASSPSRDRISEAFF
>.|TRBV19|TRBJ1-5|TRBD1
TGTGCCAGTAGGACAGGGGGTTTGCTGGCTCAGCCCCAGCATTTT
CASRTGGLLAQPQHF
>.|TRBV2|TRBJ1-2|.
TGTGCCAGCAGCGAACCCCCGGGTGGCTACACCTTC
CASSEPPGGYTF
>.|TRBV6-2/TRBV6-3|TRBJ2-2|.
TGTGCCAGCAGTTACAGGGCCCTAGCCTACGGGGCCGGGGAGCTGTTTTTT
CASSYRALAYGAGELFF
>.|TRBV24-1|TRBJ1-2|TRBD1
TGTGCCACCAGTGATTCGACAGGGGAGTATGGCTACACCTTC
CATSDSTGEYGYTF
>once|TRBV11-3|TRBJ2-6|.
TGTGCCAGCAGCGGGAGCTCTGGGGCCAACGTCCTGACTTTC
CASSGSSGANVLTF
>.|TRBV28|TRBJ1-1|.
TGTGCCAGCACCCTAAGGGGACAAACGAACACTGAAGCTTTCTTT
CASTLRGQTNTEAFF
>few|TRBV5-1|TRBJ2-2|.
TGCGCCAGCAGTCAGAACACCGGGGAGCTGTTTTTT
CASSQNTGELFF
>.|TRBV7-9|TRBJ1-2|.
TGTGCCAGCAGCTTAGTAGGGGCAGGGCAATCAGAATATGGCTACACCTTC
CASSLVGAGQSEYGYTF
>.|TRBV11-2|TRBJ1-6|TRBD1
TGTGCCAGCAGCTCAAACTTTGCCGGGACAGGGGGTCGATCACCCCTCCACTTT
CASSSNFAGTGGRSPLHF
>.|TRBV29-1|TRBJ1-6|.
TGCAGCCTCTGGGGGGGATTTCAACTAGGTTCCTATAATTCACCCCTCCACTTT
CSLWGGFQLGSYNSPLHF
>.|TRBV9|TRBJ1-6|.
TGTGCCAGCAGCGACGAAGGAGCCCCCCTCCACTTT
CASSDEGAPLHF
>.|TRBV4-1|TRBJ1-5|.
TGCGCCAGCAGCCAAGAACCGGGGGGCGGACAGCCCCAGCATTTT
CASSQEPGGGQPQHF
>few|TRBV4-1|TRBJ1-1|.
TGCGCCAGCAGCCAAGATCCAGGGATCACTGAAGCTTTCTTT
CASSQDPGITEAFF
>.|TRBV7-8|TRBJ1-5|.
TGTGCCAGCAGCTTACAGGATCAGCCCCAGCATTTT
CASSLQDQPQHF